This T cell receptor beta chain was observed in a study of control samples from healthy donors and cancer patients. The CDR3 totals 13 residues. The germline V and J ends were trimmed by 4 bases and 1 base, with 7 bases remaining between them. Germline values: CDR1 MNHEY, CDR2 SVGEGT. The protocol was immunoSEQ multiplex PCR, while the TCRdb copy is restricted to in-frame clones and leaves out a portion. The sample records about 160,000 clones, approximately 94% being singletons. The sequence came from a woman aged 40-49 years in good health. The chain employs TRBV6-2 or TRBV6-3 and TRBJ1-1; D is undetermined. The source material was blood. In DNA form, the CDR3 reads TGTGCCAGCAGTTGGGATACGAACACTGAAGCTTTCTTT. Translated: CASSWDTNTEAFF.